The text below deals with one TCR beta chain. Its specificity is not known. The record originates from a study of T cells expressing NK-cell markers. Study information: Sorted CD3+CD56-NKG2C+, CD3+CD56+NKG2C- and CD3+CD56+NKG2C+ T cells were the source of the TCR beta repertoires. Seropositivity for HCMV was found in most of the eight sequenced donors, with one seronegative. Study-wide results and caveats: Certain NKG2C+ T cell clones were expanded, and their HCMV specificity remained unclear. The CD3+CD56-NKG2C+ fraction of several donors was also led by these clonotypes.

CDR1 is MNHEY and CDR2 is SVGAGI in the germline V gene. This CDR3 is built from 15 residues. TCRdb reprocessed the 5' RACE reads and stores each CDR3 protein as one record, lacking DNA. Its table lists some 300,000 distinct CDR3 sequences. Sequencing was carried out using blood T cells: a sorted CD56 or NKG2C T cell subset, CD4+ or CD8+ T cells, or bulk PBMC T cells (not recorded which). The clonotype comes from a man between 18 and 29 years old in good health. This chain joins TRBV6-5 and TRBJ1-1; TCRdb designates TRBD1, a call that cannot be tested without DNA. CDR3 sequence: CASSTDRGENTEAFF.